This T cell receptor beta chain is from a study of beta chain features in type 1 diabetes. Findings and limits, study-wide: Researchers caution that PCR might favor shorter templates, equally among patients and controls. The similarity of naive, central memory and Treg TCRB repertoires appeared greater among patients than among healthy donors.

The CDR3 runs to 16 residues. This clone was counted only a few times. Antigen unknown. Sorting that relied on CD45RO/CCR7/CD25/CD127/CD95/CD27 yielded CD4+ naive, central memory, regulatory and stem cell-like memory cells. Since all of the isolated RNA was reverse transcribed, expressed TCRB transcripts were what got sequenced. TCRdb's copy holds only in-frame clones and misses some; the assay was immunoSEQ multiplex PCR. Found here are 130,000 to 150,000 clones, about 10% of them singletons; the top ten hold around 1.2%. Sequencing input: naive CD4+ T cells from blood. The sequence came from a man aged 18 to 29 in good health. This chain uses TRBV21-1 with TRBJ2-1; the DNA was not used to check the table's D call, TRBD1. TRBV21-1 is a documented pseudogene. The CDR3 DNA sequence: TGTGCCAGCATAAATCCAGGTACCTACTCCTACAATGAGCAGTTCTTC. Translating it yields CASINPGTYSYNEQFF.